This paragraph covers one T cell receptor (beta chain) sequence. Its antigen remains unknown. TCRdb called the RT-PCR reads again in MiXCR, with one record for every CDR3 protein. Of about 780,000 distinct CDR3 sequences listed, around 18% are singletons. The data are from a study of response to subunit inactivated influenza vaccine. Germline V gene lookup returns CDR1 LGHNA and CDR2 YSLEER. The ends lost 3 bases at V and 2 bases at J; junction bases unmatched: 6. This CDR3 contains 16 residues. Overall study findings and caveats: There was a suggestion from the authors that each seasonal influenza vaccination recruits few new T cells.

V is TRBV4-3 and J is TRBJ2-3, with 9 bases fitting TRBD1. The origin of this receptor is a man aged 50 or older who received an inactivated influenza vaccine. This sample comprised PBMCs from blood, obtained around 5 days after vaccination. The CDR3: CASSQAQGANTDTQYF. CDR3 sequence (DNA): TGCGCCAGCAGCCAGGCACAGGGGGCTAACACAGATACGCAGTATTTT.